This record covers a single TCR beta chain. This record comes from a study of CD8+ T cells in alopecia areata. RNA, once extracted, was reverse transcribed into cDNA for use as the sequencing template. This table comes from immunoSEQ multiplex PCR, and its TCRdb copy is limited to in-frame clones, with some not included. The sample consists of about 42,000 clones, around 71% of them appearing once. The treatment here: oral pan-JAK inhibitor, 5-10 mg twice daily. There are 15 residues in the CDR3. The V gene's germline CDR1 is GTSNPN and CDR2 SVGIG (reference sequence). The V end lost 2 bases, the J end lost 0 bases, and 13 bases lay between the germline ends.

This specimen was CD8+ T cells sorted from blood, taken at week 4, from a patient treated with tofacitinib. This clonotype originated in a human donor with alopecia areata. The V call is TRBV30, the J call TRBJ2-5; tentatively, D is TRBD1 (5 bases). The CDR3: CAWSYLTVNQETQYF. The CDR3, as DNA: TGTGCCTGGAGTTACCTGACAGTTAACCAAGAGACCCAGTACTTC. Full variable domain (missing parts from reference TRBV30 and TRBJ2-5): SQTIHQWPATLVQPVGSPLSLECTVEGTSNPNLYWYRQAAGRGLQLLFYSVGIGQISSEVPQNLSASRPQDRQFILSSKKLLLSDSGFYLCAWSYLTVNQETQYFGPGTRLLVL.